This is a list of T cell receptor beta chains from one sample in a study of CD8 T cells in Susac syndrome. TCRdb re-analysed the immunoSEQ multiplex PCR reads in MiXCR, keeping a single row per CDR3 protein. The sample lists roughly 89,000 distinct CDR3 sequences, roughly 95% occurring once. The source material was CD8+ T cells from PBMCs. All receptors come from a human donor with Susac syndrome. Both conserved end residues are part of each CDR3. Each record gives: J gene, clone size, D gene, V gene, CDR3 protein, CDR3 DNA. A D gene is named only where the DNA matches it firmly. Size values are once, few and many counts, or a class for expanded clones, and some rows have none.

TRBJ1-1 NA NA TRBV30 CAWSRIDREAFF TGTGCCTGGAGTCGAATTGACAGGGAAGCTTTCTTT
TRBJ2-7 few NA TRBV7-2 CASSRGATYEQYF TGTGCCAGCAGTAGGGGTGCGACCTACGAGCAGTACTTC
TRBJ2-1 NA NA TRBV4-1 CASSQGGRPHEQFF TGCGCCAGCAGCCAAGGGGGACGGCCTCATGAGCAGTTCTTC
TRBJ1-5 NA NA TRBV5-6 CASSWGSNQPQHF TGTGCCAGCAGCTGGGGGAGCAATCAGCCCCAGCATTTT
TRBJ2-3 NA NA TRBV2 CASSVSKDGGDTQYF TGTGCCAGCAGTGTATCTAAGGATGGTGGAGATACGCAGTATTTT
TRBJ1-5 NA TRBD1 TRBV7-9 CASSSNNRGRRDQPQHF TGTGCCAGCAGCTCGAACAACAGGGGGCGCAGAGATCAGCCCCAGCATTTT
TRBJ2-5 once NA TRBV7-9 CANSHLRTSRRGRETQYF TGTGCCAACAGCCATCTGCGAACTAGCAGGAGGGGTCGGGAGACCCAGTACTTC
TRBJ2-1 NA NA TRBV29-1 CSVVQGAYNEQFF TGCAGCGTTGTCCAGGGAGCCTACAATGAGCAGTTCTTC
TRBJ1-2 NA NA TRBV5-1 CASSDGTGRGFNYGYTF TGCGCCAGCAGCGATGGGACGGGTCGTGGGTTTAACTATGGCTACACCTTC
TRBJ2-5 NA TRBD1 TRBV30 CATLKTGTGGETQYF TGTGCCACCCTGAAGACCGGGACAGGGGGCGAGACCCAGTACTTC
TRBJ2-2 NA NA TRBV29-1 CSVVTGNTGELFF TGCAGCGTCGTAACAGGAAACACCGGGGAGCTGTTTTTT
TRBJ1-1 NA NA TRBV7-9 CASSSAGEGNTEAFF TGTGCCAGCAGCTCAGCAGGGGAGGGGAACACTGAAGCTTTCTTT
TRBJ2-1 NA NA TRBV7-2 CASSSARGTSYNEQFF TGTGCCAGCAGCTCAGCGAGGGGGACGTCCTACAATGAGCAGTTCTTC
TRBJ1-1 once NA TRBV27 CASSSGAHLNTEAFF TGTGCCAGCAGCTCAGGGGCCCACTTGAACACTGAAGCTTTCTTT
TRBJ1-1 NA NA TRBV15 CATSRDRRGPVAEAFF TGTGCCACCAGCAGAGATAGAAGGGGCCCGGTGGCTGAAGCTTTCTTT
TRBJ1-1 NA NA TRBV27 CASSLSRGTEAFF TGTGCCAGCAGTTTATCCCGGGGGACTGAAGCTTTCTTT